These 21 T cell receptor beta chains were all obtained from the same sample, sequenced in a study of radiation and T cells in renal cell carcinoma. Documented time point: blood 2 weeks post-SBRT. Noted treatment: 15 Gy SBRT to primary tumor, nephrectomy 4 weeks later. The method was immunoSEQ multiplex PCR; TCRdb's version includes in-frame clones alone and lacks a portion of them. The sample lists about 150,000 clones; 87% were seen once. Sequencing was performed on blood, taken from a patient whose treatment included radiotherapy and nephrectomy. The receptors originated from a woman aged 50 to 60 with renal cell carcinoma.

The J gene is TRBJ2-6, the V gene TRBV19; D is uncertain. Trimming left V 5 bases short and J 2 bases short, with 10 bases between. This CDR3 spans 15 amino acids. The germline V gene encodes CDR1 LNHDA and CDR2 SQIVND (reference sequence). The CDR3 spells CASSHGGTGANVLTF. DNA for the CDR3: TGTGCCAGTAGTCACGGTGGGACTGGGGCCAACGTCCTGACTTTC. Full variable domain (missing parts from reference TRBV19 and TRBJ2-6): DGGITQSPKYLFRKEGQNVTLSCEQNLNHDAMYWYRQDPGQGLRLIYYSQIVNDFQKGDIAEGYSVSREKKESFPLTVTSAQKNPTAFYLCASSHGGTGANVLTFGAGSRLTVL.

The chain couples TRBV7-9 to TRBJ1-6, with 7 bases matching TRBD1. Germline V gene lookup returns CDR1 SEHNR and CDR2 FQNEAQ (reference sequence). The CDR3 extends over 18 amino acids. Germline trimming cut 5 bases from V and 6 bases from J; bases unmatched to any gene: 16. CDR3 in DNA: TGTGCCAGCAGCCCAGGGAGAGGGGGCGAAACCATTAATTCACCCCTCCACTTT. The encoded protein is CASSPGRGGETINSPLHF.

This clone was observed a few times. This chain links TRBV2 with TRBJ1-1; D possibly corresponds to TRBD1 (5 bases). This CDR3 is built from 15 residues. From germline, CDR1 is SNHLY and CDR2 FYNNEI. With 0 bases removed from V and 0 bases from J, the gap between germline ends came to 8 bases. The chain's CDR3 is CASSEAGPLNTEAFF. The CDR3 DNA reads TGTGCCAGCAGTGAAGCGGGGCCCCTGAACACTGAAGCTTTCTTT. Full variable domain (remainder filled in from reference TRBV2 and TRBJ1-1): EPEVTQTPSHQVTQMGQEVILRCVPISNHLYFYWYRQILGQKVEFLVSFYNNEISEKSEIFDDQFSVERPDGSNFTLKIRSTKLEDSAMYFCASSEAGPLNTEAFFGQGTRLTVV.

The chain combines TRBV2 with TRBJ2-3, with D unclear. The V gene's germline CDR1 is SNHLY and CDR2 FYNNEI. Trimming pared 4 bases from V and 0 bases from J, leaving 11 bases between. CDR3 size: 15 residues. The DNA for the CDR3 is TGTGCCAGCAGTGTGGGCTATCGAAGCACAGATACGCAGTATTTT. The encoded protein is CASSVGYRSTDTQYF.

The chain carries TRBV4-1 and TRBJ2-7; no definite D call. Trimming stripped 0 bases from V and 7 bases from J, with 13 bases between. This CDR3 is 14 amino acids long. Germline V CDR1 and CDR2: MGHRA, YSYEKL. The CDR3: CASSQDGGFREQYF. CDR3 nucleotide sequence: TGCGCCAGCAGCCAAGATGGTGGGTTCCGGGAGCAGTACTTC.

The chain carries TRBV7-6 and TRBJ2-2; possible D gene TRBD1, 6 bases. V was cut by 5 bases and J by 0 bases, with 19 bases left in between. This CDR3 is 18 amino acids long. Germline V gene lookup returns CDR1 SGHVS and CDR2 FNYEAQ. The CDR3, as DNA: TGTGCCAGCAGCGTCCAGGCAGGGGACGGACCGAACACCGGGGAGCTGTTTTTT. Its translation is CASSVQAGDGPNTGELFF.

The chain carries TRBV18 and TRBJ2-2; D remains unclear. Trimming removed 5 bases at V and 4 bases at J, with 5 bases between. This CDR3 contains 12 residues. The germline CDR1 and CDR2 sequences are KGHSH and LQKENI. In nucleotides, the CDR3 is TGTGCCAGCTCAGCAGTCACCGGGGAGCTGTTTTTT. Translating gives CASSAVTGELFF.

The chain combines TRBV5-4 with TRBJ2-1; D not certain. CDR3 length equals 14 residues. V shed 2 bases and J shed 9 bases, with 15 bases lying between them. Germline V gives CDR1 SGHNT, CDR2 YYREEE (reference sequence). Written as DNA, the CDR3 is TGTGCCAGCAGCTTAGCCCAAACGGTAGGTGAGCAGTTCTTC. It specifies CASSLAQTVGEQFF.

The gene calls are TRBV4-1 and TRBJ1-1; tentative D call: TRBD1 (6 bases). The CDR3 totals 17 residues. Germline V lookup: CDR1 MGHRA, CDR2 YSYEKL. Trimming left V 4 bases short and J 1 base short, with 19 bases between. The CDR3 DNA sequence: TGCGCCAGCAGCCTGACGCGGGGGCGCAGGCCGAACACTGAAGCTTTCTTT. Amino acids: CASSLTRGRRPNTEAFF.

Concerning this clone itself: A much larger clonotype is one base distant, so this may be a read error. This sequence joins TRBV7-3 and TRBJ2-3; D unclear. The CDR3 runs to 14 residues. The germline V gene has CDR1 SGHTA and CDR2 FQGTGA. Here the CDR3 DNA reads TGTACCAGCAGCGAAGTGGCCAGCACAGATACGCAGTATTTT. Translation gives CTSSEVASTDTQYF.

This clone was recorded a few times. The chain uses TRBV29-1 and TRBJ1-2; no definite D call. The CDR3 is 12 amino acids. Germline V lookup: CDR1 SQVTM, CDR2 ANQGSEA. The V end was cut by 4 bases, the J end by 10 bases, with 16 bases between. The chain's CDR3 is CSVVVVLGDYTF. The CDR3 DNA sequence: TGCAGCGTTGTTGTAGTCCTGGGAGACTACACCTTC.

The CDR3 DNA is TGTGCCAGCAGCCAAGAGGCCCGGGCCAACTTGGACACTGAAGCTTTCTTT. Its protein is CASSQEARANLDTEAFF. This chain connects TRBV4-2 to TRBJ1-1; D ambiguous. The CDR3 runs 17 residues. V was cut by 0 bases and J by 3 bases, with 17 bases left in between. Germline V gene data show CDR1 as LGHNA and CDR2 as YNFKEQ.

The DNA for the CDR3 is TGTGCCAGCAGCCCCAGACAGGCGGGGTACGAGCAGTACTTC. Protein product: CASSPRQAGYEQYF. V usage is TRBV9 and J usage is TRBJ2-7; the D gene could be TRBD1 or TRBD2 (6 bases each). Germline CDR1 is SGDLS and CDR2 is YYNGEE. V lost 4 bases, J lost 4 bases, and 15 bases lay in between. The CDR3 loop spans 14 amino acids.

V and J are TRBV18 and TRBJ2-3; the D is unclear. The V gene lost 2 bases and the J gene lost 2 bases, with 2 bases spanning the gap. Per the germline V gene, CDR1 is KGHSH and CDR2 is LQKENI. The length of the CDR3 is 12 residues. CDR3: CASSPVTDTQYF. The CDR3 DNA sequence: TGTGCCAGCTCACCAGTCACAGATACGCAGTATTTT.

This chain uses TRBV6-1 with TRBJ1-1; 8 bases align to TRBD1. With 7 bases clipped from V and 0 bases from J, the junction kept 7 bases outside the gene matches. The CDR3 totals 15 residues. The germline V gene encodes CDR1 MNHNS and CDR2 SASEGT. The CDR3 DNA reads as TGTGCCAGCACCGGGACAGGTACTATGAACACTGAAGCTTTCTTT. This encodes CASTGTGTMNTEAFF.

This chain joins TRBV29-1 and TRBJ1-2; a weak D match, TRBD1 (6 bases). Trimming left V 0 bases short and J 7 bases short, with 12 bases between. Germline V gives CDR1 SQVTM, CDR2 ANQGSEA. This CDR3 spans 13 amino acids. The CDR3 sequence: CSVEELGGPGYTF. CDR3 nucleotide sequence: TGCAGCGTTGAAGAACTCGGGGGCCCTGGCTACACCTTC.

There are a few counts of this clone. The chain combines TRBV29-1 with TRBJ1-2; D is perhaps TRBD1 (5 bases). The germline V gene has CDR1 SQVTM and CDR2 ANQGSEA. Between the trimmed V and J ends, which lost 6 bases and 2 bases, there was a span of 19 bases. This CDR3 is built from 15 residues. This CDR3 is CSVDFRGGSNYGYTF. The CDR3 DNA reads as TGCAGCGTCGACTTTAGGGGAGGAAGCAACTATGGCTACACCTTC.

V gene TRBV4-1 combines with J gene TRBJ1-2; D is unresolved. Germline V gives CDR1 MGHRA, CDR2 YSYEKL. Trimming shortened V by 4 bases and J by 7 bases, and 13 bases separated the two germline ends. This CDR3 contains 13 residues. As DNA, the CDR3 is TGCGCCAGCAGCCTATCGCCCATGCTTGGCTACACCTTC. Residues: CASSLSPMLGYTF.

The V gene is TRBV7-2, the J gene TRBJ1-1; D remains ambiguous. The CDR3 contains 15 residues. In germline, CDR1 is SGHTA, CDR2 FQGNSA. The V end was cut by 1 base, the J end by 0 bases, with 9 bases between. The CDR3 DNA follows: TGTGCCAGCAGCTTAGAGACGGTAATGAACACTGAAGCTTTCTTT. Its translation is CASSLETVMNTEAFF.

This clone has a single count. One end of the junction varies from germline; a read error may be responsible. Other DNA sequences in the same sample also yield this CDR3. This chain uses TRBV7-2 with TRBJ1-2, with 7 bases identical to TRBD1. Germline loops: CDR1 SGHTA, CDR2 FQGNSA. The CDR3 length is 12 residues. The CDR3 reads CASSVYRGGYTF. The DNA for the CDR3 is TGCGCCAGCAGCGTCTACAGGGGCGGCTACACCTTC.

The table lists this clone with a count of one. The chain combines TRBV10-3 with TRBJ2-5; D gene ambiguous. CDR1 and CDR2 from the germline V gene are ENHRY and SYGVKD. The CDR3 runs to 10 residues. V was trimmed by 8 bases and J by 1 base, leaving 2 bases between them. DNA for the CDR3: TGTGCCATCGGCCAAGAGACCCAGTACTTC. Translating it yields CAIGQETQYF.